This TCR beta chain originates from a study of OX40 agonist ivuxolimab in advanced cancers. General notes on the study: Ivuxolimab was a fully human IgG2 agonistic monoclonal antibody targeting the costimulatory receptor OX40 (CD134). Intravenous ivuxolimab was administered to patients every 2 weeks at six dose levels: 0.01, 0.1, 0.3, 1.5, 3 and 10 mg/kg. Of the 50 or so patients in dose escalation, about 20 had hepatocellular carcinoma, about 15 had melanoma, 9 had renal cell carcinoma and 9 had head and neck cancer. The dose-escalation cohort was 82.7% male with a mean age of about 58 years, ranging from roughly 23 to 85. Patients were allowed to have had prior anti-PD-1, anti-PD-L1 or anti-CTLA-4 therapy, and approximately 37% of the dose-escalation patients had been treated with checkpoint inhibitors. Partial responses occurred in three dose-escalation patients, of whom one had hepatocellular carcinoma and two had cutaneous melanoma. The purpose of peripheral TCRbeta sequencing was to test whether ivuxolimab changed TCR sequence diversity and led to clonal T-cell expansion. The paper reports the monotherapy dose-escalation portion (N of about 56 patients) of the phase I ivuxolimab trial.

Genomic DNA was isolated from the sorted cells so that the TCRbeta CDR3 region could be sequenced. TCRbeta CDR3 regions were sequenced using the immunoSEQ Assay. The table was pulled from immuneACCESS by TCRdb, which kept in-frame rearrangements only. Such tables lose some clones; where checked, under half of the loss comes from unresolved V genes, and the rest has no known cause. The sample contains roughly 76,000 clones, almost 85% of them found a single time. The ten largest clones capture roughly 25% of the sample. V sheds 3 bases and J sheds 2 bases, leaving 13 bases between their ends. CDR1 and CDR2 (LNHDA, SQIVND) derive from the germline V gene (reference sequence). The CDR3 contains 16 residues, cysteine and phenylalanine counted. Only CDR3 DNA remains: 48 bases, in frame from the first base. The full study reports these points: On average, CD8+ T cells showed more expanded clones than CD4+ T cells after ivuxolimab. In the 0.1-3.0 mg/kg groups, partial responders were among the patients with the lowest normalized peripheral clonal expansion, particularly in CD8+ T cells. At doses of 0.1 to 3.0 mg/kg, clonal expansion of both CD4+ and CD8+ blood T cells was observed from baseline to week 6. Low levels of normalized T-cell clonal expansion were also seen in some nonresponding patients. Antigen specificity was not determined for the clonally expanded peripheral T cells.

The trial excluded patients who had a history of autoimmune disease or were on systemic immunosuppression. Peripheral blood for TCR sequencing was collected from all dose cohorts at baseline, on cycle 4 day 1, and on cycle 7 day 1. The samples were drawn from a first-in-human, open-label, multicenter phase I dose-escalation trial of ivuxolimab. Adults with locally advanced or metastatic melanoma, renal cell, hepatocellular, or head and neck squamous cell carcinoma were enrolled in the trial. CD4+ and CD8+ T cells were sorted separately from peripheral blood before TCR sequencing. This clone was observed a single time. The antigen it binds to is not known. The sample holds no much larger clone one base away, and base qualities are not on file.

The chain joins TRBV19 to TRBJ2-2; no D segment can be confidently identified. This receptor was identified in an adult with an advanced solid tumor such as melanoma, head and neck, liver or kidney cancer. The sequencing used CD4+ or CD8+ T cells sorted from blood, collected in a trial of the OX40 agonist ivuxolimab. The DNA reads as follows: TGTGCCAGTAGTATTGTCCGGGCGGCTAACACCGGGGAGCTGTTTTTT. Protein translation: CASSIVRAANTGELFF. Reference TRBV19 and TRBJ2-2 proteins supply the regions before and after the CDR3; the full variable domain is: DGGITQSPKYLFRKEGQNVTLSCEQNLNHDAMYWYRQDPGQGLRLIYYSQIVNDFQKGDIAEGYSVSREKKESFPLTVTSAQKNPTAFYLCASSIVRAANTGELFFGEGSRLTVL.